Detailed here is one T cell receptor (beta chain). Data came from immunoSEQ multiplex PCR; TCRdb stores just in-frame clones and leaves some out. The sample yields about 170,000 clones, 84% seen once. Trimming removed 4 bases from V and 4 bases from J, with 13 bases in between. Germline values: CDR1 KGHDR, CDR2 SFDVKD. The CDR3 spans 15 residues. This entry comes from a study of blood T cell repertoires in COVID-19. Sequencing was performed on peripheral blood. This clonotype originated in a woman aged 70-85 years with COVID-19, enrolled during active disease. The rearrangement joins TRBV24-1 to TRBJ1-3; D not resolved. DNA for the CDR3: TGTGCCACCAGTGACCCCCGGACTGGGGGAAACACCATATATTTT. It encodes CATSDPRTGGNTIYF.